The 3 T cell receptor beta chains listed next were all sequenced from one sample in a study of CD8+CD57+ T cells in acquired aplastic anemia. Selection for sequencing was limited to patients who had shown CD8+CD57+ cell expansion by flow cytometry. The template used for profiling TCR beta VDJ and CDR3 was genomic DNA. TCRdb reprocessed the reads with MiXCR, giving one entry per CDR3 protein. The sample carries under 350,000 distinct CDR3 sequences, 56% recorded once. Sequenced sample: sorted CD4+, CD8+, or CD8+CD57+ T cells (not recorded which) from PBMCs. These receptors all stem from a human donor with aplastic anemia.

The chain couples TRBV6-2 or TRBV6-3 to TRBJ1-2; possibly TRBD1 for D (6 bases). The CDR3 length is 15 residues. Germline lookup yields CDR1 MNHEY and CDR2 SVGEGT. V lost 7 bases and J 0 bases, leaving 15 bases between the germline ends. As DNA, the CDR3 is TGTGCCAGCACCGAATTGGGGGCCCCTAACTATGGCTACACCTTC. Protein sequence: CASTELGAPNYGYTF.

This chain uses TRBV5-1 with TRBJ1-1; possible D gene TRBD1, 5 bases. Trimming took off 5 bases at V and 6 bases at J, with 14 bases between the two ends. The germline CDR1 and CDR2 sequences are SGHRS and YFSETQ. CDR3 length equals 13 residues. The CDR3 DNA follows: TGCGCCAGCAGTGTCGGGGGGGAGGCTGAAGCTTTCTTT. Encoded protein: CASSVGGEAEAFF.

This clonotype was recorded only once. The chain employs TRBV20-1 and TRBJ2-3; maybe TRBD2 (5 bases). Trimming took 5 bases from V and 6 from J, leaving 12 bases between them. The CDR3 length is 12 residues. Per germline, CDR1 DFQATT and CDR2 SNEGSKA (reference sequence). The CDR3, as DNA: TGCAGTGCTGAGGGTTTAGGCGATACGCAGTATTTT. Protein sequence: CSAEGLGDTQYF.